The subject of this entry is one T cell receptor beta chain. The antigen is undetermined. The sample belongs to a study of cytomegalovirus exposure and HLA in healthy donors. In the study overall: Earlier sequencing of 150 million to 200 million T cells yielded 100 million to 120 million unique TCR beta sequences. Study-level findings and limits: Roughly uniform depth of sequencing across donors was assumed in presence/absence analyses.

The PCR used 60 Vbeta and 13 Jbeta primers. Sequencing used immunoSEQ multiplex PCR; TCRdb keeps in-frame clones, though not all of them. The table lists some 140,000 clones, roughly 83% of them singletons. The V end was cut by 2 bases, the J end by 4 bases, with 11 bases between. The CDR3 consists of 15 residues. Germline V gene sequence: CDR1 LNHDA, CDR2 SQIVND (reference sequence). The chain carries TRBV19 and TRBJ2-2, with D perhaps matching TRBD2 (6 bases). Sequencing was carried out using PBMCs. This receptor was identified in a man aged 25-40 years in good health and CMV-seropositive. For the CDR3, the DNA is TGTGCCAGTAGTATACCGGGGGTCGGCACCGGGGAGCTGTTTTTT. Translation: CASSIPGVGTGELFF. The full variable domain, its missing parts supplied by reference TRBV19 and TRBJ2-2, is DGGITQSPKYLFRKEGQNVTLSCEQNLNHDAMYWYRQDPGQGLRLIYYSQIVNDFQKGDIAEGYSVSREKKESFPLTVTSAQKNPTAFYLCASSIPGVGTGELFFGEGSRLTVL.